The source of this TCR beta chain is a study of shared clonotypes between healthy human individuals. Profiling relied on immunoSEQ multiplex PCR, and the TCRdb table lists in-frame clones only, not all of them. Of approximately 1.9 million clones in the sample, just under 95% were seen once. From germline, CDR1 is LNHDA and CDR2 SQIVND (reference sequence). V lost 10 bases and J 8 bases, leaving 18 bases between the germline ends. This CDR3 region has 13 residues. Naivety among CD8 cells was defined by CD45RO negativity and positive CCR7 selection, thereby excluding terminally differentiated effector memory CD45RA+ cells.

The chain combines TRBV19 with TRBJ2-1, with a weak D call TRBD1 (5 bases). The sample consisted of naive CD8+ T cells from PBMCs. This clonotype was obtained from a man between 18 and 35 years old in good health. Some clones in this sample may be carry-over from other donors' samples. The CDR3 DNA sequence: TGTGCCACTTCCCTGACAGCGATCTATGAGCAGTTCTTC. Protein product: CATSLTAIYEQFF.